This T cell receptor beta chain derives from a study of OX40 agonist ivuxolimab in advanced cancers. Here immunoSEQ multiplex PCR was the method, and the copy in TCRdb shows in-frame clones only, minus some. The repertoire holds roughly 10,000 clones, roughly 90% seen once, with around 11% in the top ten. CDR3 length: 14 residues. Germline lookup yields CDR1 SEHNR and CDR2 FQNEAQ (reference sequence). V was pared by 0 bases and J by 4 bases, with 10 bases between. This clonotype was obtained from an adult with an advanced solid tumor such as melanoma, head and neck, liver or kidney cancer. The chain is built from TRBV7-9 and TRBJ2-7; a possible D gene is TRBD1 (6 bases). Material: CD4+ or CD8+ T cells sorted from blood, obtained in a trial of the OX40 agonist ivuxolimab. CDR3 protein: CASSLALQGYEQYF. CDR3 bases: TGTGCCAGCAGCTTAGCGCTGCAGGGGTACGAGCAGTACTTC.